This T cell receptor (beta chain) was captured in a study of response to subunit inactivated influenza vaccine. The CDR3 is made up of 12 amino acids. V was shortened by 2 bases and J by 1 base, with 2 bases between the two germline ends. CDR1 SQVTM and CDR2 ANQGSEA come from the germline V gene. TCRdb re-called the RT-PCR reads with MiXCR, one entry per CDR3 protein. The sample comprises 550,000 to 600,000 distinct CDR3 sequences, roughly 10% of which are singletons, and approximately 10% rests with the top ten. The study's findings and limits: A suggestion made by the authors is that each seasonal influenza vaccination recruits few new T cells.

This clonotype was found many times. Antigen unknown. This receptor was taken from a man aged 45-60 years who received an inactivated influenza vaccine. The chain joins TRBV29-1 to TRBJ2-2; no firm D call. Material: PBMCs from blood, obtained on the day of vaccination. CDR3 amino acids: CSVEQNTGELFF. The CDR3 DNA is TGCAGCGTTGAACAGAACACCGGGGAGCTGTTTTTT.